A selection of T cell receptor beta chains follows, all from one sample in a study of CD4 T cell repertoires in COVID-19. Clones were read by immunoSEQ multiplex PCR, and TCRdb kept only the in-frame ones, dropping some. The sample includes about 24,000 clones, 85% to 95% of them seen just once. Sequenced here: circulating follicular helper CD4+ T cells (cTfh) from blood, sampled before the COVID-19 pandemic. The receptors come from a human donor who had COVID-19. CDR3s include the opening cysteine and the closing phenylalanine or tryptophan.

J,V,CDR3
.,TRBV28,CATGQGAYEQYF
TRBJ1-6,TRBV4-1,CASSQDNGQAFRNSPLHF
TRBJ1-2,TRBV5-6,CASSTGIMGLRGYTF
TRBJ2-7,TRBV18,CASSPAGFYEQYF
TRBJ1-2,TRBV7-9,CASTPPAGNYGYTF
TRBJ2-5,TRBV5-1,CASSLTGGGETQYF
TRBJ2-7,TRBV11-2,CASSLSPGAYEQYF
TRBJ2-7,TRBV10-3,CAISGAREQYF
TRBJ2-6,TRBV9,CASSVTSGSSGANVLTF
TRBJ2-7,TRBV25-1,CASSRGLVWF
TRBJ1-2,TRBV11-2,CASSALRDTGLGTF
TRBJ2-5,TRBV2,CASLSRDTYQETQYF
TRBJ2-7,TRBV19,CASRRRGADEQYF
TRBJ2-7,TRBV4-1,CASSQVDRSYEQYF
TRBJ2-1,TRBV11-2,CASSLRLAGRSYNEQFF
TRBJ2-7,TRBV7-6,CASSLQSGGDYEQYF
TRBJ2-1,TRBV18,CASSPPQGAGFF
TRBJ2-5,TRBV19,CASNPPGTTKETQYF
TRBJ2-2,TRBV11-1,CASSLAAGSGELFF
TRBJ2-1,TRBV4-1,CASSSPGLKAGPTRDEQFF
TRBJ1-1,TRBV10-3,CAISEAGREAFF
TRBJ1-5,TRBV30,CAWTGQGSGNQPQHF
TRBJ1-3,TRBV6-5,CASSYSRSVSGNTIYF
TRBJ2-2,TRBV7-9,CASSPGLAGYTGELFF
TRBJ2-3,TRBV4-1,CASSQGYLVRASGRGDTQYF
TRBJ2-1,TRBV4-1,CASSRTVDSSSYNEQFF
TRBJ1-1,TRBV5-1,CASSGTGRDTEAFF
TRBJ1-1,TRBV19,CASSADRGTEAFF
TRBJ1-2,TRBV7-6,CASSLAAGGGGYTF
TRBJ2-7,TRBV7-6,CASRAGTGLDEQYF